These 9 T cell receptor beta chains were sequenced from one sample in a study of T-cell reconstitution after alpha-beta-depleted transplantation in children. The authors prepared the TCRbeta library with unique molecular identifiers. Each CDR3 protein gets one entry after TCRdb re-called the PCR reads with MiXCR. The table records around 16,000 distinct CDR3 sequences, around 8.3% of them present only once. Material: PBMCs, mostly from graft donor cells, obtained 60 days after TCRalphabeta/CD19-depleted stem cell transplant. The receptors originated from a boy under two years old who had a stem cell transplant for Wiskott-Aldrich syndrome, so the T cells may come from the graft donor.

This chain joins TRBV11-2 and TRBJ2-5; D gene uncertain. V dropped 5 bases and J dropped 4 bases, with 14 bases sitting between them. CDR1 is SGHAT and CDR2 is FQNNGV in the germline V gene. This CDR3 has 14 amino acids. CDR3 in DNA: TGTGCCAGCAGCGAGAGCTGGGCCGCAGAGACCCAGTACTTC. Translated: CASSESWAAETQYF.

This clonotype was observed at least ten times. The CDR3, as DNA: TGCAGCGTTGAGATAGCGGGCCTCTCTAAGGGCACGCAGTATTTT. It translates to CSVEIAGLSKGTQYF. This chain links TRBV29-1 with TRBJ2-3; 7 bases match TRBD2. Germline CDR1 reads SQVTM; CDR2 reads ANQGSEA. The CDR3 consists of 15 residues. V dropped 3 bases and J dropped 9; count of bases not matched to a gene: 15.

Ten or more counts support this clonotype. This chain links TRBV15 with TRBJ2-3; D is ambiguous. Trimming cost V 5 bases and J 2 bases, with 11 bases left between them. The CDR3 extends over 14 amino acids. Germline values: CDR1 LNHNV, CDR2 YYDKDF (reference sequence). The CDR3 is CATSSRAYTDTQYF. The CDR3 coding sequence is TGTGCCACCAGCTCCCGGGCCTACACAGATACGCAGTATTTT.

The sample holds many counts of this clonotype. The rearrangement joins TRBV28 to TRBJ1-3, with unresolved D. Germline loops: CDR1 MDHEN, CDR2 SYDVKM. Trimming took 5 bases from V and 0 from J, leaving 11 bases between them. This CDR3 is 15 amino acids long. The CDR3 nucleotides are TGTGCCAGCAGTCCTGGACGGAGCTCTGGAAACACCATATATTTT. This encodes CASSPGRSSGNTIYF.

This clonotype was detected only a few times. This sequence joins TRBV10-1 and TRBJ2-4; 7 positions match TRBD1. The CDR3 is 13 amino acids. With V trimmed by 8 bases and J by 8 bases, 9 bases remained unmatched. Germline V gives CDR1 WNHNN, CDR2 SYGVQD (reference sequence). CDR3 DNA sequence: TGCGCCAGCGCTAAGGGGGCTAACGACATTCAGTACTTC. It is translated as CASAKGANDIQYF.

This clonotype was detected many times. The chain uses TRBV5-1 and TRBJ2-7, with TRBD2 matching over 12 bases. Per the germline V gene, CDR1 is SGHRS and CDR2 is YFSETQ. CDR3 length: 15 residues. V lost 4 bases and J lost 2; bases outside the gene matches: 4. CDR3 protein: CASSLWTSGAYEQYF. The CDR3 bases are TGCGCCAGCAGCCTATGGACTAGCGGGGCCTACGAGCAGTACTTC.

This clonotype was recorded many times. The V call is TRBV19, the J call TRBJ1-1, with TRBD1 matching 11 bases. Losses at the gene ends were 6 bases for V and 2 bases for J; bases not matched to a gene: 2. This CDR3 region has 14 residues. The V gene's germline CDR1 is LNHDA and CDR2 SQIVND (reference sequence). The CDR3 spells CASRDRGLNTEAFF. The CDR3 nucleotides read TGTGCCAGTAGGGACAGGGGGCTTAACACTGAAGCTTTCTTT.

This clonotype was seen ten or more times. The chain recombines TRBV29-1 with TRBJ2-3; 12 positions agree with TRBD2. This CDR3 has 14 residues. The junction had 6 bases not matched to a gene; V was cut back by 8 bases and J by 3 bases. Germline-derived CDR1 and CDR2 are SQVTM and ANQGSEA. As DNA, the CDR3 is TGCAGCTCTAGCGGGAGGGCCGGGACAGATACGCAGTATTTT. It translates to CSSSGRAGTDTQYF.

In its sample, this clonotype was seen many times. The CDR3 region has the DNA TGTGCCAGCAAACAGGGGCCTGGCACAGATACGCAGTATTTT. It specifies CASKQGPGTDTQYF. The chain joins TRBV6-1 to TRBJ2-3, with 7 nucleotides matching TRBD1. V gave up 7 bases and J gave up 1 base; unmatched junction bases: 5. There are 14 residues in the CDR3. CDR1 and CDR2 (germline): MNHNS, SASEGT.